Included here is one TCR beta chain sequence, with context. The antigen is not known. The data stem from a study of T-cell memory formation after mild COVID-19. Study as a whole: There were largely donor-specific TCR clusters.

Barcoded TCR alpha and TCR beta cDNA libraries with UMIs came from 5'RACE using constant-segment primers. MiXCR, applied by TCRdb to the 5' RACE reads, yields one record per CDR3 protein. The sample yields some 110,000 distinct CDR3 sequences, around 12% seen once. V was cut by 1 base and J by 2 bases, with 9 bases left in between. This CDR3 comprises 14 residues. Notes on the study in general: Contracting CD8+ clones were enriched in EMRA, CD4+ mainly in CM and EM.

V and J are TRBV12-3 or TRBV12-4 and TRBJ2-7; D ambiguous. Sequenced material: PBMCs or a T cell subset sorted from them (not recorded which). The TCR originated in an adult woman who had mild COVID-19 (a few samples of this study predate the infection). Cell type and time point are not known. Written as DNA, the CDR3 is TGTGCCAGCAGTTTAGTGTCGAAGACCTACGAGCAGTACTTC. It encodes CASSLVSKTYEQYF.